In this sample, the clone carrying this TCR beta chain turned up a few times. The data derive from a study of cytomegalovirus exposure and HLA in healthy donors. With 60 Vbeta and 13 Jbeta primers, the PCR was carried out. Profiled with immunoSEQ multiplex PCR; TCRdb holds only in-frame clones, not every one. The sample has about 70,000 clones, around 68% seen once. The material sequenced was PBMCs. The clonotype comes from a woman under 40 in good health and CMV-seronegative.

The CDR3 DNA reads TGTGCCAGCAGCCAAGAAAGGAGGACTGAAGCTTTCTTT. Protein: CASSQERRTEAFF. The rearrangement links TRBV4-2 to TRBJ1-1; D is uncertain. Trimming shortened V by 0 bases and J by 5 bases, and 7 bases separated the two germline ends. The CDR3 totals 13 residues. The germline V gene encodes CDR1 LGHNA and CDR2 YNFKEQ.